The clone carrying this TCR beta chain occurred a few times. Original processing notes: Nucleated cell number was recorded as an estimate derived from reference gene primer amplification. Assay: immunoSEQ multiplex PCR; the TCRdb copy retains only in-frame clones and omits some. V, J and clone size derive from that table, while D and trimming were established from the DNA sequence. The sample shows around 230,000 clones, 70% to 90% of them seen only once. Germline V lookup: CDR1 MGHRA, CDR2 YSYEKL. This CDR3 is 16 amino acids long. V was trimmed by 0 bases and J by 2 bases, leaving 11 bases between them. The data are from a study of blood T cell repertoires in COVID-19. Study background: Italy, Spain and the United States were the sources of the convalescent and acute COVID-19 samples. From T cells, B-cell-depleted T cells, or PBMCs came the material, which was cDNA or gDNA.

During active infection, Seattle patients enrolled and were then monitored through disease. This sequence originates from a man aged 45 to 65 with COVID-19, enrolled during active disease. V is TRBV4-1 and J is TRBJ1-3, with D possibly TRBD1 on 6 matching bases. The sample comprised peripheral blood. The DNA for the CDR3 is TGCGCCAGCAGCCAAGAGGGGCAGGGGACTGGAAACACCATATATTTT. Translation gives CASSQEGQGTGNTIYF.